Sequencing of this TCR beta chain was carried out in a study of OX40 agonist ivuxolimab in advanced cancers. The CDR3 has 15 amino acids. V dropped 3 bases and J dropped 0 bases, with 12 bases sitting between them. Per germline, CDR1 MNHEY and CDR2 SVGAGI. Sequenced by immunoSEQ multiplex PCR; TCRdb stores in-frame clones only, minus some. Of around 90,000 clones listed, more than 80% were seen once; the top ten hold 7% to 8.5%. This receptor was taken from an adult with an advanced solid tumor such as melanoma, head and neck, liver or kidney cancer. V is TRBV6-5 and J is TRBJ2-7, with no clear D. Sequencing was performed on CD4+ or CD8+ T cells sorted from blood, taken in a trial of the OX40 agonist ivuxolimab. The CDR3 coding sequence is TGTGCCAGCAGTTATAGGAGCGTCATCTCCTACGAGCAGTACTTC. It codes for CASSYRSVISYEQYF.